These T cell receptor beta chains were read from a single sample in a study of early T cells in non-severe SARS-CoV-2 infection. One entry per CDR3 protein, called by TCRdb with MiXCR from the 5' RACE reads. The sample has about 64,000 distinct CDR3 sequences; 7% to 9.5% are singletons. The sequencing here drew on whole blood, taken at baseline. The receptors stem from an adult who was a healthcare worker with PCR-confirmed SARS-CoV-2 infection or an uninfected control (not recorded which). Each CDR3 is given with its conserved first and last residue. Fields, in order: J gene, clone size, D gene, V gene, CDR3 DNA, CDR3 protein. The D gene is left open where the match is weak. Part of the rows lack a size; the others show once, few, many or a class for expanded clones.

>TRBJ2-3|.|TRBD2|TRBV10-2
TGCGCCAGCATCGATCCAATAGGGGCGGGAGGCACAGATACGCAGTATTTT
CASIDPIGAGGTDTQYF
>TRBJ2-1|few|.|TRBV3-1
TGTGCCAGCAGCCAAGCCAGCGCAGGGGAGCAGTTCTTC
CASSQASAGEQFF
>TRBJ2-2|.|.|TRBV7-9
TGTGCCACCCGTTTTCCGAAACTGAACACCGGGGAGCTGTTTTTT
CATRFPKLNTGELFF
>TRBJ2-1|many|.|TRBV7-9
TGTGCCAGCAGCCCCCTCGGCGGCAATGAGCAGTTCTTC
CASSPLGGNEQFF
>TRBJ1-1|few|.|TRBV24-1
TGTGCCACCAGTGATAAGCGAACAGGGCACACTGAAGCTTTCTTT
CATSDKRTGHTEAFF
>TRBJ1-1|.|.|TRBV12-3/TRBV12-4
TGTGCCAGCAGTACGGGGGAGAACACTGAAGCTTTCTTT
CASSTGENTEAFF
>TRBJ1-5|many|.|TRBV12-3/TRBV12-4
TGTGCCAGCAGTTTAAGGACGGGGGCTAGCAATCAGCCCCAGCATTTT
CASSLRTGASNQPQHF
>TRBJ2-1|few|TRBD1|TRBV11-1
TGTGCCAGCAGCTCCGGACAGGGCCCCAGTTACAATGAGCAGTTCTTC
CASSSGQGPSYNEQFF
>TRBJ2-5|few|.|TRBV7-9
TGTGCCAGCAGCCAAGTTCAAGAGACCCAGTACTTC
CASSQVQETQYF
>TRBJ2-3|few|.|TRBV27
TGTGCCAGCAGTTTTGGCGACACAGATACGCAGTATTTT
CASSFGDTDTQYF
>TRBJ2-3|few|TRBD2|TRBV15
TGTGCCACCAGCAGCGGGACTAGCGGGAGGGATGGAAATACGCAGTATTTT
CATSSGTSGRDGNTQYF
>TRBJ2-1|.|TRBD2|TRBV4-3
TGCGCCAGCAGCCAAGATCTACTAGCGAATTCCTACAATGAGCAGTTCTTC
CASSQDLLANSYNEQFF
>TRBJ2-3|.|.|TRBV6-5
TGTGCCACAGGGGACTACCCCAGCACAGGTACGCAGTATTTT
CATGDYPSTGTQYF
>TRBJ1-4|many|.|TRBV9
TGTGCCAGCAGCGTAGGGTCCAGTAATGAAAAACTGTTTTTT
CASSVGSSNEKLFF
>TRBJ2-1|many|.|TRBV6-2/TRBV6-3
TGTGCCAGCAGTCTGCTCCACAATGAGCAGTTCTTC
CASSLLHNEQFF
>TRBJ1-3|few|.|TRBV20-1
TGCAGTGCTAGAGACAGCGTCCATGGAAACACCATATATTTT
CSARDSVHGNTIYF
>TRBJ2-1|many|TRBD2|TRBV20-1
TGCAGTGCTCCGACTAGCGGGAGTGGGAGGGAGCAGTTCTTC
CSAPTSGSGREQFF
>TRBJ2-3|.|.|TRBV4-1
TGCGCCAGCAGCCAAGAGTTTCGGGGTACAGATACGCAGTATTTT
CASSQEFRGTDTQYF
>TRBJ2-2|many|.|TRBV20-1
TGCAGTGCTTCCAAGGGAATCGGGGAGCTGTTTTTT
CSASKGIGELFF
>TRBJ2-1|.|.|TRBV21-1
TGTGCCAGCAGCAAAGTAAGGAGCGGGACCCCTCGGAATGAGCAGTTCTTC
CASSKVRSGTPRNEQFF
>TRBJ2-5|few|TRBD2|TRBV29-1
TGCAGCGTTAACGGACTAGCGGGAGAATTTGAGACCCAGTACTTC
CSVNGLAGEFETQYF
>TRBJ1-1|many|.|TRBV21-1
TGTGCCAGCAGCAAAGGGACAGGGGGCACTGAAGCTTTCTTT
CASSKGTGGTEAFF
>TRBJ2-1|few|TRBD2|TRBV6-2/TRBV6-3
TGTGCCAGCAGCCCCCTCGGGGCGGGAGGGAGGTACAATGAGCAGTTCTTC
CASSPLGAGGRYNEQFF
>TRBJ2-1|.|TRBD2|TRBV20-1
TGCAGTGCCAACCCGGGCGGGAGGGACTACAATGAGCAGTTCTTC
CSANPGGRDYNEQFF
>TRBJ2-1|few|TRBD2|TRBV19
TGTGCCACGCGCGGGAGGGGGTACAATGAGCAGTTCTTC
CATRGRGYNEQFF
>TRBJ2-5|few|.|TRBV11-1
TGTGCCAGCAGCCCTCGACGGCTTAATCAAGAGACCCAGTACTTC
CASSPRRLNQETQYF
>TRBJ2-7|.|.|TRBV6-1
TGTGCCAGCAGTGTGGGTACTTACGAGCAGTACTTC
CASSVGTYEQYF